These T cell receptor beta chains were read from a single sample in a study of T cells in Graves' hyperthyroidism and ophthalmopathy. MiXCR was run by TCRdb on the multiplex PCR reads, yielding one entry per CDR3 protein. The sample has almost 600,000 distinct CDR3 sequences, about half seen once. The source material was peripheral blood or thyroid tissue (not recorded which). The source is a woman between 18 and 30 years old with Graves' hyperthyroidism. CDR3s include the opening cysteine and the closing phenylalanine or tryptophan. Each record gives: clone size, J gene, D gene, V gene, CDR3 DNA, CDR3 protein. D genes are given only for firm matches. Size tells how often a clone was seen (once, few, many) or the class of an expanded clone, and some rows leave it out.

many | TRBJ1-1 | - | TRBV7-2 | TGTGCCAGCAGCTTATTGTCGGGGGTGGAAGCTTTCTTT | CASSLLSGVEAFF
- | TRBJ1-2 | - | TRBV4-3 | TGCGCCAGCAGCCAAGCCAGAAACTCTGGAAACACCTTC | CASSQARNSGNTF
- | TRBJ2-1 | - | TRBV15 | TGTGCCACCAGCAGAGATAGCCCGAGGTCGGATGAGCAGTTCTTC | CATSRDSPRSDEQFF
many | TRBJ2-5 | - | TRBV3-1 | TGTGCCAGCAGCCAAGCTTGGGTGGAGACCCAGTACTTC | CASSQAWVETQYF
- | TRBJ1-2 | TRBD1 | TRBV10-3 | TGTGCCATCAGTGATATTTTGGGACAGGGGGCGGGCTATGGCTACACCTTC | CAISDILGQGAGYGYTF
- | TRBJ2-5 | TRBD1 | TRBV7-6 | TGTGCCAGCACGCTTAACAGGGGGGACCAAGAGACCCAGTACTTC | CASTLNRGDQETQYF
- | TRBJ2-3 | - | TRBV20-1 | TGCAGTTCCCTAGCGCCTTCCACAGATACGCAGTATTTT | CSSLAPSTDTQYF
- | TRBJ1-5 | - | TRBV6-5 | TGTGCCAGCAGATCGGGGGGGAGTGGTCAGCCCCAGCATTTT | CASRSGGSGQPQHF
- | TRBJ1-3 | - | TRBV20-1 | TGCAGTGCCAGGCCGGCGGCGACACATGGCTACACCATATATTTT | CSARPAATHGYTIYF
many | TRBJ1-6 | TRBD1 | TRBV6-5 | TGTGCCAGCAGTAAGGGACAGGGCCGGATTAATTCACCCCTCCACTTT | CASSKGQGRINSPLHF
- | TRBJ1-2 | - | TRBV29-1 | TGCAGCGTTGACTCCGGACTAGCGGGATTTGTCTTC | CSVDSGLAGFVF
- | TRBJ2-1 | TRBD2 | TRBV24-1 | TGTGCCACCAGTGATGGAACTAGCGGGAGGGCCCCTGCCTACAATGAGCAGTTCTTC | CATSDGTSGRAPAYNEQFF
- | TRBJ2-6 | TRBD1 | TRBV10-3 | TGTGCCATCAGTGAGCGAGGGACAGTTGGGGCCAACGTCCTGACTTTC | CAISERGTVGANVLTF
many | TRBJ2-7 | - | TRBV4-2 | TGTGCCAGCAGCCAAGTGGGGGGTAATGAGCAGTACTTC | CASSQVGGNEQYF
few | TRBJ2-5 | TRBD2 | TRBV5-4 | TGTGCCAGCAGCTTCGGGACTAGCGGGAGTGAGGAGACCCAGTACTTC | CASSFGTSGSEETQYF
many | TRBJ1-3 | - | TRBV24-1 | TGTGCCACCAGTGCCGGCGGCTACTCTGGAAACACCATATATTTT | CATSAGGYSGNTIYF
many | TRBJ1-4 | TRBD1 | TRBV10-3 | TGTGCCATCAGTCCCGGGACAGATAATGAAAAACTGTTTTTT | CAISPGTDNEKLFF
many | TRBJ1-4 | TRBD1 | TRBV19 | TGTGCCAGTAGTGCAACACCTCGACAGGGCTCAGATGAAAAACTGTTTTTT | CASSATPRQGSDEKLFF
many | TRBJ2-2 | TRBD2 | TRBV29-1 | TGCAGCGTTGAAGATCGGACTAGCGGGACCACCGGGGAGCTGTTTTTT | CSVEDRTSGTTGELFF
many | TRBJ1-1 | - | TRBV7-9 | TGTGCCAGCAGCAACCTGGCCAGGGACCAACGACCGAACACTGAAGCTTTCTTT | CASSNLARDQRPNTEAFF
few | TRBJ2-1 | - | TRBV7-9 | TGTGCCAGCAGCTCGGCTAGCGAGTACAATGAGCAGTTCTTC | CASSSASEYNEQFF